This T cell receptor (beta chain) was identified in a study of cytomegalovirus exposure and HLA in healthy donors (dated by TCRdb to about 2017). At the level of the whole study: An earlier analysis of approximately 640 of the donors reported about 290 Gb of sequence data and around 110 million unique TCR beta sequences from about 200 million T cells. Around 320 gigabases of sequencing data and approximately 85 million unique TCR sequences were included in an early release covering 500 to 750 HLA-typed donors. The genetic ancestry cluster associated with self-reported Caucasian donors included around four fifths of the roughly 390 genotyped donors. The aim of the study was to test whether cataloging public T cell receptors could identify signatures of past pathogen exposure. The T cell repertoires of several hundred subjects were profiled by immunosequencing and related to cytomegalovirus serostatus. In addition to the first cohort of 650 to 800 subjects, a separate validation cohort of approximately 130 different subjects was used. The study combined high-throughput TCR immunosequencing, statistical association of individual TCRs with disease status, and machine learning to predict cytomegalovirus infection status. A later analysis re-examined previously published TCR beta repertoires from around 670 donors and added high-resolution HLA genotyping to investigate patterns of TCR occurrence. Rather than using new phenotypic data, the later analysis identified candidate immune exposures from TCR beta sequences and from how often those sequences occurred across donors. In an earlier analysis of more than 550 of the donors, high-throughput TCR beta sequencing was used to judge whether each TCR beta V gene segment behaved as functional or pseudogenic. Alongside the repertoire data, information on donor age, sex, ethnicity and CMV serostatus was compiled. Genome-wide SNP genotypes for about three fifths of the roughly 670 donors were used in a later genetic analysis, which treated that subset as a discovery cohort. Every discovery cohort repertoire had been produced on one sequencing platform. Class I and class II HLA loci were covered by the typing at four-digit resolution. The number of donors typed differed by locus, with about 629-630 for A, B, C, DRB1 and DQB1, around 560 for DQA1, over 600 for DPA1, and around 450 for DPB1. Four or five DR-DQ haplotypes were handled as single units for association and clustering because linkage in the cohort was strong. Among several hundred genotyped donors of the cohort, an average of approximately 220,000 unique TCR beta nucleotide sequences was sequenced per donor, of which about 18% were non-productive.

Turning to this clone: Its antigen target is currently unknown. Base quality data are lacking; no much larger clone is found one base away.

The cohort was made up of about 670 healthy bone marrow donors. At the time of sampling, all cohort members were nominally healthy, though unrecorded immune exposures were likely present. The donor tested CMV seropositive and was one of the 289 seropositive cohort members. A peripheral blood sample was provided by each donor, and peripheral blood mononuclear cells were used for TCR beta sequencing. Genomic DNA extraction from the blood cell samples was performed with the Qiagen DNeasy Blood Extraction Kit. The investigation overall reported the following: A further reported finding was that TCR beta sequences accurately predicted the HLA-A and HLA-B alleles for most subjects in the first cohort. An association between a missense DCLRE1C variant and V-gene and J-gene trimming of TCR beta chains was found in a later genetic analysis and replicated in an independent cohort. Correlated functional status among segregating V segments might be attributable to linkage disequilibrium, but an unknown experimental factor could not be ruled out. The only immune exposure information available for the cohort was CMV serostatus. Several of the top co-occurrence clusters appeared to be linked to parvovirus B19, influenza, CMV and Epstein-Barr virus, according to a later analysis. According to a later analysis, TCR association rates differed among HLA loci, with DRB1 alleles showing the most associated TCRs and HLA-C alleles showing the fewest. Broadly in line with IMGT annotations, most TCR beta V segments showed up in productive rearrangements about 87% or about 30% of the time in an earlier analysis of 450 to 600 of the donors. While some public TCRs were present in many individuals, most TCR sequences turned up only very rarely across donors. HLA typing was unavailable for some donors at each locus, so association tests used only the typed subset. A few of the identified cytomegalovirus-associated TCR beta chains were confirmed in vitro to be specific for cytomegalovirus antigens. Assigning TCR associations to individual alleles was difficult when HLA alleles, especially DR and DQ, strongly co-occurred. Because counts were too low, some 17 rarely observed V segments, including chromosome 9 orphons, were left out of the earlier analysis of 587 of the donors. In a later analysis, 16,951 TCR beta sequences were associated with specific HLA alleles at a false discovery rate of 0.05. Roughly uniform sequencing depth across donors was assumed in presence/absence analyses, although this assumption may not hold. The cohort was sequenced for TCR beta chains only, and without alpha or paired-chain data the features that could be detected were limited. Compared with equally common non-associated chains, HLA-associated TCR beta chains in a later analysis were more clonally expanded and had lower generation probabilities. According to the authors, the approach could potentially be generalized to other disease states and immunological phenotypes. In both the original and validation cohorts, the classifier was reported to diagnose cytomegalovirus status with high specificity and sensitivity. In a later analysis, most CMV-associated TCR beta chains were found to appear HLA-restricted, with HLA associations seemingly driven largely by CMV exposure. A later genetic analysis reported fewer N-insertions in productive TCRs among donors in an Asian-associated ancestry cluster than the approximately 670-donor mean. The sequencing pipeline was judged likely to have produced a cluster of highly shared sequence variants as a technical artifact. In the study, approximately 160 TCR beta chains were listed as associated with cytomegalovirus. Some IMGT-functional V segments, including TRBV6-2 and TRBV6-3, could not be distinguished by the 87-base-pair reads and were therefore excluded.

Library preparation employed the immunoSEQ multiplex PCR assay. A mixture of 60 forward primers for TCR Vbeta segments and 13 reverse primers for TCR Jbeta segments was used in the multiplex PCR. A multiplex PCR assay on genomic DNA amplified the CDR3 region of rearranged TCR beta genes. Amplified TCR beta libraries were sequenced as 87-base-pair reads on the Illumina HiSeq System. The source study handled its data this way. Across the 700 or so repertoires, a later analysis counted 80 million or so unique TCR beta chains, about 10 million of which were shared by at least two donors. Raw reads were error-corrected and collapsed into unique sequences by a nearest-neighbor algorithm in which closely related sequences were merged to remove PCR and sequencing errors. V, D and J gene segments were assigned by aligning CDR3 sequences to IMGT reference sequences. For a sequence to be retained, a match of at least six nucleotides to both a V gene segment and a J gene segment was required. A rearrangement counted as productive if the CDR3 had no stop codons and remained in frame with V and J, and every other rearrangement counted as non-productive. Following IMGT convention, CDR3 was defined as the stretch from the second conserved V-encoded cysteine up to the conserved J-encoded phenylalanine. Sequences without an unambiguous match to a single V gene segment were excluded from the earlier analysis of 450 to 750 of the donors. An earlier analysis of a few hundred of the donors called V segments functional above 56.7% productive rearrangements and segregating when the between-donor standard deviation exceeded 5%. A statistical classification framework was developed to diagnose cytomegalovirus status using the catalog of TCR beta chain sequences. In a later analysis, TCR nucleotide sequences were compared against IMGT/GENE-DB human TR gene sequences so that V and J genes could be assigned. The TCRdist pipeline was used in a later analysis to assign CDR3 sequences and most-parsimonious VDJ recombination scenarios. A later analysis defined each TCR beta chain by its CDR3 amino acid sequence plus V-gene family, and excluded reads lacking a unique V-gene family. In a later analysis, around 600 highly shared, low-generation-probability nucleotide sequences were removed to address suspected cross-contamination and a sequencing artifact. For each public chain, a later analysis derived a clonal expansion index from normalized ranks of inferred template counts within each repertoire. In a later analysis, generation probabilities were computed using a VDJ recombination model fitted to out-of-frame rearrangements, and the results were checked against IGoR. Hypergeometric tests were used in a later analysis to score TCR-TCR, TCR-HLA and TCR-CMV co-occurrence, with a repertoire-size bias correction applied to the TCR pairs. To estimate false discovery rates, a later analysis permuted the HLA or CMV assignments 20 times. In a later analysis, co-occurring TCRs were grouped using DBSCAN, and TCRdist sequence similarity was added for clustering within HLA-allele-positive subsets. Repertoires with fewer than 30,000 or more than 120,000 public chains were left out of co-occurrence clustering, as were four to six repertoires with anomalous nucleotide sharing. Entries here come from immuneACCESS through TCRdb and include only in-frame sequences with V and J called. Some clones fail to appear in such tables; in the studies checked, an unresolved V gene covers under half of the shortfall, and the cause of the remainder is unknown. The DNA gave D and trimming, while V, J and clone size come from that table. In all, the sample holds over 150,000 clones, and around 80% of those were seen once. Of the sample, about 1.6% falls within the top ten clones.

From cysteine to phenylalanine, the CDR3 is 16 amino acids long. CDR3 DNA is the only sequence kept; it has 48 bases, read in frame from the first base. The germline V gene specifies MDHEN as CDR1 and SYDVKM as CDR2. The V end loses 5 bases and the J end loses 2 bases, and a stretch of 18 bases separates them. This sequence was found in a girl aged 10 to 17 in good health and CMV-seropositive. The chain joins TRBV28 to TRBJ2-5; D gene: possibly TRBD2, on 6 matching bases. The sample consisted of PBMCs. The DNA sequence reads TGTGCCAGCAGTCATAGTTTCCCCCGGGAGCAAGAGACCCAGTACTTC. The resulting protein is CASSHSFPREQETQYF. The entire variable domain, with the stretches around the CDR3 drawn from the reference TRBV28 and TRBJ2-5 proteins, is DVKVTQSSRYLVKRTGEKVFLECVQDMDHENMFWYRQDPGLGLRLIYFSYDVKMKEKGDIPEGYSVSREKKERFSLILESASTNQTSMYLCASSHSFPREQETQYFGPGTRLLVL.